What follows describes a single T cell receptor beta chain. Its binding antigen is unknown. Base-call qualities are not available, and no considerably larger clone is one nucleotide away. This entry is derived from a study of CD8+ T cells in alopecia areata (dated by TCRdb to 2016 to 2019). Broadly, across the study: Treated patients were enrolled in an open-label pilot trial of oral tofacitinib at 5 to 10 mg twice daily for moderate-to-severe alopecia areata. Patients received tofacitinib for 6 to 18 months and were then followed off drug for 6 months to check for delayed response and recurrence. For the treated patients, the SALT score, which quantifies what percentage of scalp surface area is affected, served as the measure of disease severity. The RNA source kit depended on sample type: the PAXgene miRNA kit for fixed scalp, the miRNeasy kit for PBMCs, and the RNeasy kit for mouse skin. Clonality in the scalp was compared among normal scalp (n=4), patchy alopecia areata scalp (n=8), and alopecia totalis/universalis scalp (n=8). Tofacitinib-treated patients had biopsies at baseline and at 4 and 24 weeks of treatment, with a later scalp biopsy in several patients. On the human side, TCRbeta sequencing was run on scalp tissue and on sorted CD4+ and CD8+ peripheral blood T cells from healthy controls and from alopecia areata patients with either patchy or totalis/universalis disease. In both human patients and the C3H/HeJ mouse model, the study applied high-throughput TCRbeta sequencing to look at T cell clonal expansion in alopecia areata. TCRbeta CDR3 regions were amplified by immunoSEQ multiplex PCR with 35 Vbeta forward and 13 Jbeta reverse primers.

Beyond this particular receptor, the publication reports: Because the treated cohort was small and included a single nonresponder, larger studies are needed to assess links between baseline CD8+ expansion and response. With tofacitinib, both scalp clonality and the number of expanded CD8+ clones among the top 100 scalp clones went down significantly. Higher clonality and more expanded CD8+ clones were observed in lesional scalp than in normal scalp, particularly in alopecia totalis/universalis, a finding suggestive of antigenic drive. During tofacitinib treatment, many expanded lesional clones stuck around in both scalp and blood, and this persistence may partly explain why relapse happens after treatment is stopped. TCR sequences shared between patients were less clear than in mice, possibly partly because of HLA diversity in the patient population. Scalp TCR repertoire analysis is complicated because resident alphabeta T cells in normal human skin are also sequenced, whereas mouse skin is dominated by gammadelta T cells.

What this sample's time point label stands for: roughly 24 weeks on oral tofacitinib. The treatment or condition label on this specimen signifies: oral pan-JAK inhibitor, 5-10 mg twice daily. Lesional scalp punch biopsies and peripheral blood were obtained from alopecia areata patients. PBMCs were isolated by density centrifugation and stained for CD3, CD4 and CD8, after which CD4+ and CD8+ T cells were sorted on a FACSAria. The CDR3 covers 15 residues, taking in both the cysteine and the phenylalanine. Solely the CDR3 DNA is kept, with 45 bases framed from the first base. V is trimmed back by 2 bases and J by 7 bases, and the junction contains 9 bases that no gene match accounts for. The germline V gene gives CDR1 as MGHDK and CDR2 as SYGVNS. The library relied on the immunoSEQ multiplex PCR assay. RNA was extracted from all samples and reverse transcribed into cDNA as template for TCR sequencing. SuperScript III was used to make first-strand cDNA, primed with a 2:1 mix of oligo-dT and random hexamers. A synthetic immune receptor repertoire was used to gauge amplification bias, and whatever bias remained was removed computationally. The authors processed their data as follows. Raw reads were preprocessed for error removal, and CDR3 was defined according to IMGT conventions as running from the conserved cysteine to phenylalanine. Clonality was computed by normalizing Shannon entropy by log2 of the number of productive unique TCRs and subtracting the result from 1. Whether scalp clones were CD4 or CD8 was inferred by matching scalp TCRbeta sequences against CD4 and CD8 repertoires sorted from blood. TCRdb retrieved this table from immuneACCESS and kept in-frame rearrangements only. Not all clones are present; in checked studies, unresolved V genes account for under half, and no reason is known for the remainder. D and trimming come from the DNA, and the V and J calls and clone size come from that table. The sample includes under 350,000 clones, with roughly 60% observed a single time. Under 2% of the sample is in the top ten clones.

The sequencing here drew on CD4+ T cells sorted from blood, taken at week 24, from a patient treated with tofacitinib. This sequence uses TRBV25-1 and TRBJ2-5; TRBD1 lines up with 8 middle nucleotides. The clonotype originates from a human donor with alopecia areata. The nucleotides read TGTGCCAGCAGTGAAGGCGGGACAGGTGGAGGGACCCAGTACTTC. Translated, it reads CASSEGGTGGGTQYF.